Reported below is one T cell receptor beta chain. Its matching antigen is unknown. The data belong to a study of post-analysis software for immune sequencing data. Study-wide points: Batch-mates among the samples co-clustered strongly by F measure. A few TRBV segments occurring more often in patients than controls included TRBV5-6, TRBV5-1 and TRBV20-1.

The J segment lost 6 bases and the V segment lost 4 bases, leaving 3 bases of the junction unmatched. CDR3 size: 14 residues. The germline V gene has CDR1 MNHEY and CDR2 SVGEGT. Unique molecular identifiers were carried by the TCR beta cDNA libraries. Each batch of 1 to 10 million T cells produced some 450,000 cDNA molecules. TCRdb re-called the PCR reads through MiXCR, storing one row per CDR3 protein. This table has some 690,000 distinct CDR3 sequences, approximately 59% appearing once. The TCR was taken from a girl aged 2 to 10 with multiple sclerosis. The sequenced sample consisted of blood. The chain is built from TRBV6-2 or TRBV6-3 and TRBJ1-5; the match to TRBD1 covers 10 bases. CDR3 protein: CASSSGQGGQPQHF. CDR3 DNA: TGTGCCAGCAGTTCCGGACAGGGGGGTCAGCCCCAGCATTTT.